The next 23 T cell receptor beta chains were all read from a single sample in a study of patients and donors after allogeneic stem cell transplantation. TCRdb processed the RT-PCR reads anew with MiXCR; each CDR3 protein has one entry. Here the sample spans under 200,000 distinct CDR3 sequences, about 29% being singletons. The sequenced material came from blood, either unsorted or a sorted T cell fraction (not recorded which). The receptors originated from a human donor who was either an allogeneic HSCT recipient or a stem cell or donor lymphocyte infusion donor (not recorded which). It is not recorded whose cells these are; they may come from a transplant donor.

The chain combines TRBV15 with TRBJ1-2, with D perhaps matching TRBD1 (6 bases). This CDR3 region has 13 residues. CDR1 is LNHNV, CDR2 YYDKDF, per germline (reference sequence). Trimming shortened V by 4 bases and J by 2 bases, and 8 bases separated the two germline ends. The CDR3 coding sequence is TGTGCCACCAGCACCGACAGGAACTATGGCTACACCTTC. Residues: CATSTDRNYGYTF.

This sequence joins TRBV30 and TRBJ1-1; D perhaps matches TRBD1 (6 bases). Trimming stripped 4 bases from V and 9 bases from J, with 12 bases between. The germline V gene has CDR1 GTSNPN and CDR2 SVGIG (reference sequence). CDR3 size: 11 residues. The CDR3 region is CAWTQGGQAFF. In nucleotides, the CDR3 is TGTGCCTGGACTCAAGGGGGACAAGCTTTCTTT. Looking up the rest from reference TRBV30 and TRBJ1-1 gives the full variable domain: SQTIHQWPATLVQPVGSPLSLECTVEGTSNPNLYWYRQAAGRGLQLLFYSVGIGQISSEVPQNLSASRPQDRQFILSSKKLLLSDSGFYLCAWTQGGQAFFGQGTRLTVV.

The V gene is TRBV9, the J gene TRBJ2-2; the D is unclear. The germline V gene has CDR1 SGDLS and CDR2 YYNGEE. The CDR3 loop spans 12 amino acids. V lost 3 bases and J 4 bases, leaving 4 bases between the germline ends. CDR3 coding DNA: TGTGCCAGCAGCGACTTCACCGGGGAGCTGTTTTTT. As protein: CASSDFTGELFF.

CDR3 nucleotides: TGCGCCAGCAGCCCGGACTATCCTTTCTACAATGAGCAGTTCTTC. It encodes CASSPDYPFYNEQFF. The chain recombines TRBV5-1 with TRBJ2-1; tentatively, D is TRBD2 (6 bases). Germline V gene lookup returns CDR1 SGHRS and CDR2 YFSETQ. V dropped 4 bases and J dropped 3 bases, with 14 bases sitting between them. There are 15 residues in the CDR3.

This clonotype was seen a few times. V is TRBV3-1 and J is TRBJ1-1, with unresolved D. This CDR3 is 13 amino acids long. V lost 4 bases to trimming and J lost 5 bases, with 11 bases between them. The germline V gene has CDR1 LGHDT and CDR2 YNNKEL (reference sequence). The CDR3, as DNA: TGTGCCAGCAGCCCCTCTGCCGGGACTGAAGCTTTCTTT. Translation gives CASSPSAGTEAFF.

This clonotype was recorded at least ten times. This chain uses TRBV12-3 or TRBV12-4 with TRBJ1-2; 7 bases align to TRBD1. The CDR3 is 13 residues long. V lost 5 bases to trimming and J lost 7 bases; unmatched junction nucleotides: 7. CDR3 DNA: TGTGCCAGCAGTCCGACAGGGACTCGTGGCTACACCTTC. Its translation: CASSPTGTRGYTF.

This chain uses TRBV10-1 with TRBJ2-1; 11 nucleotides match TRBD2. Germline V gives CDR1 WNHNN, CDR2 SYGVQD (reference sequence). CDR3 size: 14 residues. Trimming at V came to 5 bases and at J to 9 bases, leaving 6 bases not matched to a gene. In nucleotides, the CDR3 is TGCGCCAGCAGTACTAGCGGGAGAATCGGTGAGCAGTTCTTC. Translating it yields CASSTSGRIGEQFF.

This chain joins TRBV20-1 and TRBJ2-3, with TRBD2 matching 8 bases. With 3 bases clipped from V and 7 bases from J, the junction kept 12 bases outside the gene matches. Germline CDR1 is DFQATT and CDR2 is SNEGSKA (reference sequence). The CDR3 contains 15 residues. For the CDR3, the DNA is TGCAGTGCTAGCCCTCGCGGGAGGCCGTCGAATACGCAGTATTTT. This codes for CSASPRGRPSNTQYF.

CDR3 sequence: CASSRGTLYGYTF. The DNA of the CDR3 is TGTGCCAGCAGTCGGGGGACCCTCTATGGCTACACCTTC. This sequence joins TRBV12-3 or TRBV12-4 and TRBJ1-2; a weak D match, TRBD1 (5 bases). The ends were cut back, 5 bases at V and 4 bases at J, with 11 bases in the middle. This CDR3 is built from 13 residues.

The chain employs TRBV27 and TRBJ2-7; TRBD2 is a possible D gene (5 bases). The V gene lost 5 bases and the J gene lost 3 bases, with 17 bases spanning the gap. The CDR3 sequence is 15 residues long. Germline V gives CDR1 MNHEY, CDR2 SMNVEV (reference sequence). The chain's CDR3 is CASSPPERSYYEQYF. In DNA form, the CDR3 reads TGTGCCAGCAGTCCGCCGGAGCGGTCGTACTACGAGCAGTACTTC.

The chain uses TRBV5-1 and TRBJ2-3, with 7 nucleotides matching TRBD1. There are 14 residues in the CDR3. Germline V gives CDR1 SGHRS, CDR2 YFSETQ. V shed 0 bases and J 8 bases; nucleotides not matched to a gene: 6. The CDR3 sequence: CASSLEGAGRTQYF. The CDR3 bases are TGCGCCAGCAGCTTGGAGGGGGCAGGCCGTACGCAGTATTTT.

This rearrangement joins TRBV6-1 to TRBJ2-5; the D gene could be TRBD1 or TRBD2 (6 bases each). Germline CDR1 reads MNHNS; CDR2 reads SASEGT. Trimming cost V 5 bases and J 5 bases, with 21 bases left between them. CDR3 length: 16 amino acids. This CDR3 reads CASSTPHRGARETQYF. The DNA for the CDR3 is TGTGCCAGCAGTACCCCCCATAGGGGGGCTAGGGAGACCCAGTACTTC.

The chain links TRBV6-2 or TRBV6-3 to TRBJ2-7; D not certain. The germline gives CDR1 MNHEY, CDR2 SVGEGT. The CDR3 consists of 16 residues. V gave up 5 bases and J gave up 2 bases, with 19 bases separating them. This CDR3 reads CASSRARSGNPYEQYF. In DNA form, the CDR3 reads TGTGCCAGCAGTCGCGCTCGTTCAGGAAACCCCTACGAGCAGTACTTC.

The chain uses TRBV5-1 and TRBJ2-4; 8 positions match TRBD1. The CDR3 extends over 14 amino acids. Germline CDR1 reads SGHRS; CDR2 reads YFSETQ. The trim removed 4 bases at V and 8 bases at J, leaving 8 bases unmatched. The CDR3 nucleotides read TGCGCCAGCAGCCGAACCAGGGGGCTAGACATTCAGTACTTC. This encodes CASSRTRGLDIQYF.

Only a few counts were recorded for this clonotype. This chain links TRBV12-3 or TRBV12-4 with TRBJ2-3; D perhaps matches TRBD2 (6 bases). V lost 2 bases and J lost 5, with 14 bases in between. This CDR3 region has 15 residues. The CDR3 sequence: CASSLFSRRGDTQYF. The CDR3 nucleotides are TGTGCCAGCAGTTTATTCTCCAGGAGGGGAGATACGCAGTATTTT.

This chain joins TRBV27 and TRBJ2-7, with D tentatively TRBD1 or TRBD2 (5 bases each). Trimming took off 5 bases at V and 4 bases at J, with 15 bases between the two ends. Germline assignment: CDR1 MNHEY and CDR2 SMNVEV (reference sequence). The length of the CDR3 is 14 residues. DNA for the CDR3: TGTGCCAGCAGTGTTACCGGGACCCCATACGAGCAGTACTTC. Its protein product is CASSVTGTPYEQYF.

A few counts support this clonotype. The chain links TRBV7-9 to TRBJ2-1, with TRBD2 matching over 7 bases. The CDR3 extends over 14 amino acids. Looked up from germline, CDR1 is SEHNR and CDR2 is FQNEAQ (reference sequence). Losses at the gene ends were 5 bases for V and 5 bases for J; bases not matched to a gene: 6. In nucleotides, the CDR3 is TGTGCCAGCAGCCTGTCAGCGGGGAACAATGAGCAGTTCTTC. The encoded protein is CASSLSAGNNEQFF.

The chain recombines TRBV7-9 with TRBJ1-1; tentatively, D is TRBD1 (5 bases). V shed 1 base and J shed 4 bases, with 28 bases lying between them. The germline V gene has CDR1 SEHNR and CDR2 FQNEAQ (reference sequence). The CDR3 extends over 20 amino acids. The CDR3 protein is CASSLETGFSPREESTEAFF. In DNA form, the CDR3 reads TGTGCCAGCAGCTTAGAAACAGGATTTAGTCCTAGGGAAGAGAGCACTGAAGCTTTCTTT.

This clonotype was seen ten or more times. V is TRBV7-9 and J is TRBJ1-5; 9 positions match TRBD1. V gave up 5 bases and J gave up 2 bases; unmatched junction bases: 4. This CDR3 comprises 15 residues. Germline lookup yields CDR1 SEHNR and CDR2 FQNEAQ (reference sequence). Here the CDR3 reads CASSPGQGGNQPQHF. CDR3 DNA: TGTGCCAGCAGCCCGGGACAGGGCGGCAATCAGCCCCAGCATTTT.

There are a few counts of this clonotype. This chain joins TRBV30 and TRBJ1-5, with D possibly TRBD1 on 5 matching bases. The germline gives CDR1 GTSNPN, CDR2 SVGIG (reference sequence). The CDR3 extends over 15 amino acids. Trimming left V 7 bases short and J 1 base short, with 17 bases between. CDR3 sequence (DNA): TGTGCCTTTGCTCTCCAGGGTTTGAGCAATCAGCCCCAGCATTTT. It yields the protein CAFALQGLSNQPQHF.

In this sample, this clonotype turned up many times. The rearrangement links TRBV10-3 to TRBJ1-2, with D perhaps TRBD1 (5 bases). Germline values: CDR1 ENHRY, CDR2 SYGVKD. V dropped 3 bases and J dropped 2 bases, with 10 bases sitting between them. This CDR3 is built from 14 residues. This CDR3 reads CAISDTGYNYGYTF. The CDR3 DNA follows: TGTGCCATCAGTGACACAGGATACAACTATGGCTACACCTTC.

V is TRBV10-3 and J is TRBJ2-5; D may be TRBD1 or TRBD2 (7 bases each). The CDR3 runs 15 residues. Germline V gene lookup returns CDR1 ENHRY and CDR2 SYGVKD. Between the trimmed V and J ends, which lost 3 bases and 5 bases, there was a span of 16 bases. CDR3 in DNA: TGTGCCATCAGTGAAAACAGGGGAGGGGTGGAGACCCAGTACTTC. Its protein is CAISENRGGVETQYF.

In this sample, this clonotype turned up a few times. This chain links TRBV5-1 with TRBJ1-1; D gene ambiguous. The ends were cut back, 4 bases at V and 1 base at J, with 11 bases in the middle. The CDR3 consists of 14 residues. The germline V gene encodes CDR1 SGHRS and CDR2 YFSETQ. The CDR3 DNA sequence: TGCGCCAGCAGCCTATACCGGGCGAACACTGAAGCTTTCTTT. Amino acids: CASSLYRANTEAFF.